The 28 T cell receptor beta chains below all came from one sample that was sequenced in a study of molecular identifiers for immune sequencing clone quantification. TCRdb reprocessed the PCR reads via MiXCR and lists one record per CDR3 protein. Of under 600,000 distinct CDR3 sequences listed, over 20% are singletons. Sequenced: naive CD8+ T cells from blood, with Jurkat cell RNA spiked in. Subset meaning: FACS-sorted CD8+CD4-CCR7+CD45RA+ naive T cells. All receptors derive from a human donor in good health. Some libraries in this study had Jurkat cell RNA spiked in.

Concerning this clonotype: This clone may be a read error of a much larger clone one base away. V usage is TRBV6-2 or TRBV6-3 and J usage is TRBJ1-5; TRBD1 matches at 8 bases. Germline-derived CDR1 and CDR2 are MNHEY and SVGEGT. The CDR3 runs to 14 residues. The trim removed 2 bases at V and 6 bases at J, leaving 3 bases unmatched. In DNA, the CDR3 is TGTGCCAGCAGTTACGCAGGGGGCGGTCAGCCCCAGCATTTT. It specifies CASSYAGGGQPQHF.

This clonotype showed up just a few times. This chain joins TRBV20-1 and TRBJ2-7; TRBD2 matches 8 bases. The CDR3 sequence is 12 residues long. The junction had 2 bases not matched to a gene; V was cut back by 2 bases and J by 5 bases. Germline V gives CDR1 DFQATT, CDR2 SNEGSKA (reference sequence). Here the CDR3 reads CSARSGSDEQYF. The CDR3, as DNA: TGCAGTGCTAGAAGCGGGAGCGACGAGCAGTACTTC.

This clonotype was counted a few times. The chain has TRBV20-1 and TRBJ2-3; 14 nucleotides align to TRBD2. CDR1 is DFQATT, CDR2 SNEGSKA, per germline (reference sequence). The CDR3 consists of 18 residues. Losses at the gene ends were 5 bases for V and 4 bases for J; bases not matched to a gene: 14. Here the CDR3 reads CSASPGLAGGQGPDTQYF. DNA of the CDR3: TGCAGTGCTTCCCCCGGACTAGCGGGAGGCCAGGGACCAGATACGCAGTATTTT.

The chain couples TRBV3-1 to TRBJ1-5; maybe TRBD1 (6 bases). Germline V gives CDR1 LGHDT, CDR2 YNNKEL (reference sequence). The CDR3 extends over 15 amino acids. Trimming cost V 5 bases and J 5 bases, with 16 bases left between them. CDR3 amino acids: CASSDETGDYQPQHF. The CDR3 nucleotides read TGTGCCAGCAGCGACGAGACAGGCGACTATCAGCCCCAGCATTTT.

At least ten counts were recorded for this clonotype. The chain joins TRBV7-9 to TRBJ1-1; D is ambiguous. There are 11 residues in the CDR3. V lost 5 bases to trimming and J lost 11 bases, with 12 bases between them. Germline V CDR1 and CDR2: SEHNR, FQNEAQ (reference sequence). Written as DNA, the CDR3 is TGTGCCAGCAGCCGAGGGAGGTTGGCTTTCTTT. Its protein product is CASSRGRLAFF. The whole variable domain, filled in from reference TRBV7-9 and TRBJ1-1, reads DTGVSQNPRHKITKRGQNVTFRCDPISEHNRLYWYRQTLGQGPEFLTYFQNEAQLEKSRLLSDRFSAERPKGSFSTLEIQRTEQGDSAMYLCASSRGRLAFFGQGTRLTVV.

V and J are TRBV13 and TRBJ1-5, with unresolved D. The V end lost 0 bases, the J end lost 6 bases, and 12 bases lay between the germline ends. The CDR3 is made up of 15 amino acids. The V gene's germline CDR1 is PRHDT and CDR2 FYEKMQ (reference sequence). The CDR3 here is CASSLGVGMSQPQHF. CDR3 bases: TGTGCCAGCAGCTTAGGGGTAGGGATGAGTCAGCCCCAGCATTTT.

Worth noting for this clonotype: Compared with germline, one end of the junction differs, possibly owing to a read error. The chain joins TRBV2 to TRBJ1-1; perhaps TRBD1 as D (5 bases). In germline, CDR1 is SNHLY, CDR2 FYNNEI. CDR3 length equals 15 residues. CDR3 bases: TGTGCCAGCAGTGGAGGAACGGGACCGTACACTGGAGCTTTCTTT. Its translation: CASSGGTGPYTGAFF.

Comments on this clonotype: The junction differs from germline at one of its ends, possibly a read error. This rearrangement joins TRBV28 to TRBJ2-3; 10 bases map to TRBD2. This CDR3 is 16 amino acids long. Germline assignment: CDR1 MDHEN and CDR2 SYDVKM. CDR3 amino acids: CASGASGGSTADTRYF. The CDR3 nucleotides read TGTGCCAGCGGGGCTAGCGGGGGCAGCACGGCAGATACGCGGTATTTT.

With regard to this clonotype: The junction differs from germline at one of its ends, possibly a read error. The chain has TRBV7-9 and TRBJ2-3; 11 bases agree with TRBD2. This CDR3 is built from 21 residues. CDR1 and CDR2 from the germline V gene are SEHNR and FQNEAQ (reference sequence). CDR3: CAGSSTREKGSGGAMTDTQYF. In DNA form, the CDR3 reads TGTGCCGGCAGCTCGACAAGAGAGAAGGGTAGCGGGGGGGCGATGACAGATACGCAGTATTTT.

This clonotype was counted a few times. The rearrangement joins TRBV18 to TRBJ2-1; perhaps TRBD1 as D (6 bases). V was trimmed by 3 bases and J by 8 bases, leaving 17 bases between them. CDR1 and CDR2 (germline): KGHSH, LQKENI. CDR3 size: 15 residues. CDR3 in amino acids: CASSPGSGVRDEQFF. The CDR3 DNA reads TGTGCCAGCTCACCGGGTTCAGGGGTTAGGGATGAGCAGTTCTTC.

In this sample, this clonotype turned up many times. This CDR3 reads CASSTSGGPGETQYF. The CDR3 region has the DNA TGTGCCAGTAGTACTAGCGGGGGGCCAGGGGAGACCCAGTACTTC. The rearrangement links TRBV19 to TRBJ2-5; 11 bases match TRBD2. CDR1 is LNHDA and CDR2 is SQIVND in the germline V gene (reference sequence). CDR3 length equals 15 residues. J lost 5 bases, V lost 4 bases, and 6 bases had no gene match. Full variable domain (outside the CDR3, taken from reference TRBV19 and TRBJ2-5): DGGITQSPKYLFRKEGQNVTLSCEQNLNHDAMYWYRQDPGQGLRLIYYSQIVNDFQKGDIAEGYSVSREKKESFPLTVTSAQKNPTAFYLCASSTSGGPGETQYFGPGTRLLVL.

The chain combines TRBV7-9 with TRBJ1-1; TRBD1 matches at 8 bases. The germline V gene has CDR1 SEHNR and CDR2 FQNEAQ (reference sequence). There are 18 residues in the CDR3. V lost 5 bases, J lost 0 bases, and 14 bases stayed unmatched. In nucleotides, the CDR3 is TGTGCCAGCAGCCCTCGACAGGGGACGCGTTCGATGAACACTGAAGCTTTCTTT. Residues: CASSPRQGTRSMNTEAFF.

The chain joins TRBV4-2 to TRBJ1-1, with D possibly matching TRBD1 (5 bases). Trimming took off 2 bases at V and 3 bases at J, with 13 bases between the two ends. This CDR3 is built from 15 residues. Germline V gene sequence: CDR1 LGHNA, CDR2 YNFKEQ. The CDR3 coding sequence is TGTGCCAGCAGCCAAAGGGGCAGGGCGGACACTGAAGCTTTCTTT. Translating it yields CASSQRGRADTEAFF.

This clonotype was seen only a few times. The chain joins TRBV19 to TRBJ2-3; no clear D gene. Trimming removed 7 bases from V and 1 base from J, with 12 bases in between. Germline values: CDR1 LNHDA, CDR2 SQIVND (reference sequence). This CDR3 comprises 14 residues. The CDR3 here is CASKVEQGTDTQYF. The DNA of the CDR3 is TGTGCCAGTAAGGTTGAGCAGGGCACAGATACGCAGTATTTT.

At least ten counts were recorded for this clonotype. V and J are TRBV7-2 and TRBJ2-7; 9 nucleotides agree with TRBD1. The germline V gene encodes CDR1 SGHTA and CDR2 FQGNSA. The V and J ends lost 0 bases and 5 bases, in that order; junction bases with no gene match: 8. The CDR3 is 16 residues long. The CDR3 region has the DNA TGTGCCAGCAGCTTAGCGGGGGGACAGGGTCGCAACGAGCAGTACTTC. Encoded protein: CASSLAGGQGRNEQYF. Variable domain in full (rest from reference TRBV7-2 and TRBJ2-7): GAGVSQSPSNKVTEKGKDVELRCDPISGHTALYWYRQSLGQGLEFLIYFQGNSAPDKSGLPSDRFSAERTGGSVSTLTIQRTQQEDSAVYLCASSLAGGQGRNEQYFGPGTRLTVT.

Points on this clonotype: This could be a read error, since a much larger clone is one nucleotide away. The chain combines TRBV6-2 or TRBV6-3 with TRBJ1-6; D remains unclear. Germline CDR1 is MNHEY and CDR2 is SVGEGT. The CDR3 totals 15 residues. The ends were cut back, 2 bases at V and 0 bases at J, with 5 bases in the middle. The CDR3 nucleotides read TGTGCCAGCAGTTACGAAGGCTCCTATAATTCACCCCTCCACTTT. Translation gives CASSYEGSYNSPLHF.

In this sample, this clonotype turned up many times. V and J are TRBV20-1 and TRBJ2-3; 10 bases fit TRBD2. The CDR3 loop spans 20 amino acids. The V gene end was trimmed by 0 bases and the J gene end by 3 bases; junction bases not matched to a gene: 18. CDR1 DFQATT and CDR2 SNEGSKA come from the germline V gene (reference sequence). The CDR3 is CSARDSASGGRVLWTDTQYF. The CDR3 DNA reads as TGCAGTGCTAGAGATTCCGCTAGCGGGGGCCGGGTTTTGTGGACAGATACGCAGTATTTT.

With regard to this clonotype: Its ends do not fully match the called genes, so a read error is possible. The gene calls are TRBV29-1 and TRBJ2-1; 7 positions match TRBD2. This CDR3 is built from 13 residues. The germline CDR1 and CDR2 sequences are SQVTM and ANQGSEA. The CDR3 loop reads CSAILAEDNEQLF. The CDR3 DNA is TGCAGCGCAATTCTAGCGGAAGACAATGAGCAGCTCTTC.

The chain recombines TRBV7-9 with TRBJ2-7; 8 bases map to TRBD1. CDR1 is SEHNR, CDR2 FQNEAQ, per germline (reference sequence). The CDR3 contains 13 residues. The ends lost 5 bases at V and 6 bases at J; junction bases unmatched: 6. Here the CDR3 DNA reads TGTGCCAGCAGCGGACAGGGCATGGCCGAGCAGTACTTC. Translated: CASSGQGMAEQYF.

This clonotype was seen only a few times. The genes are TRBV7-9 and TRBJ1-6; tentatively, D is TRBD1 (5 bases). CDR3 length: 17 residues. CDR1 is SEHNR, CDR2 FQNEAQ, per germline (reference sequence). V dropped 5 bases and J dropped 4 bases, with 18 bases sitting between them. CDR3 bases: TGTGCCAGCAGCCCGCCTGGGGACTCTAGTTATAATTCACCCCTCCACTTT. Amino acid sequence: CASSPPGDSSYNSPLHF.

This clonotype turned up a few times. The V call is TRBV15, the J call TRBJ2-3; tentatively, D is TRBD1 (6 bases). Germline V lookup: CDR1 LNHNV, CDR2 YYDKDF (reference sequence). This CDR3 is built from 17 residues. V lost 0 bases, J lost 0 bases, and 13 bases lay in between. The CDR3 nucleotides read TGTGCCACCAGCAGAGATGGGGGCGGATCTAGCACAGATACGCAGTATTTT. This codes for CATSRDGGGSSTDTQYF.

This chain connects TRBV27 to TRBJ1-1; D may be TRBD1 (6 bases). V was trimmed by 6 bases and J by 7 bases, leaving 15 bases between them. The length of the CDR3 is 13 residues. From germline, CDR1 is MNHEY and CDR2 SMNVEV (reference sequence). The CDR3: CASRLNRGIEAFF. CDR3 nucleotides: TGTGCCAGCAGGCTGAATAGGGGGATTGAAGCTTTCTTT.

On this clonotype itself: A much larger clone differs from this one at a single base, so this may be a read error. The CDR3 DNA is TGTGCCAGCAGCGTCCTCATCACAGATACGCAGTATTTT. It is translated as CASSVLITDTQYF. The chain combines TRBV9 with TRBJ2-3; D ambiguous. Deletions cut 2 bases from V and 2 bases from J, with 6 bases between. The germline V gene encodes CDR1 SGDLS and CDR2 YYNGEE. The CDR3 covers 13 residues.

Concerning this clonotype: A read error may be the cause here, since a much bigger clone is one base away. Lacking the conserved final phenylalanine or tryptophan, this CDR3 likely reflects a read error. The chain has TRBV7-6 and TRBJ1-1, with 7 bases lining up with TRBD1. CDR1 is SGHVS, CDR2 FNYEAQ, per germline. The CDR3 covers 13 residues. Trimming took 5 bases from V and 7 from J; bases not matched to a gene: 7. The CDR3, as DNA: TGTGCCAGCAGCCGCCCTGGGACAGTTGAAGCTTTCTCT. This sequence encodes CASSRPGTVEAFS.

This clonotype was detected ten times or more. The chain recombines TRBV27 with TRBJ2-1, with D possibly matching TRBD1 (5 bases). Germline CDR1 is MNHEY and CDR2 is SMNVEV (reference sequence). Between the trimmed V and J ends, which lost 6 bases and 0 bases, there was a span of 15 bases. The CDR3 covers 16 residues. The CDR3 DNA follows: TGTGCCAGCAGCCGTCAAGGGGTAAGCTCCTACAATGAGCAGTTCTTC. Translation gives CASSRQGVSSYNEQFF.

Of note for this clonotype: The junction departs from the called germline gene at one end, perhaps through a read error. This chain connects TRBV2 to TRBJ2-7; D perhaps matches TRBD1 (5 bases). From germline, CDR1 is SNHLY and CDR2 FYNNEI. The CDR3 runs 15 residues. CDR3 amino acids: CAGSEGVDKLYEQYF. CDR3 bases: TGTGCCGGCAGTGAAGGGGTCGACAAACTCTACGAGCAGTACTTC.

Note on this clonotype: A read error is possible here, since a much larger clone lies one base away. This chain links TRBV20-1 with TRBJ2-7; 7 positions agree with TRBD2. This CDR3 comprises 14 residues. Germline loops: CDR1 DFQATT, CDR2 SNEGSKA (reference sequence). Trimming took 6 bases from V and 5 from J; bases not matched to a gene: 13. CDR3 in DNA: TGCAGTGCCTCCAGCGGGATGGTGGCCCACGAGCAGTACTTC. This sequence encodes CSASSGMVAHEQYF.

At least ten counts were recorded for this clonotype. This sequence joins TRBV20-1 and TRBJ1-2, with D unclear. CDR3 size: 14 residues. V lost 6 bases and J lost 7, with 21 bases in between. The germline V gene has CDR1 DFQATT and CDR2 SNEGSKA (reference sequence). CDR3 DNA: TGCAGTGCGCGGGGATCTAGCTCTGTGTCTGGCTACACCTTC. Residues: CSARGSSSVSGYTF.